Listed below are T cell receptor beta chains from one sample, sequenced in a study of T cell changes during pregnancy in multiple sclerosis. Sequenced by immunoSEQ multiplex PCR; TCRdb stores in-frame clones only, minus some. The data show approximately 74,000 clones, roughly nine tenths seen once. The source material was peripheral blood, sampled before pregnancy. These receptors all stem from a female donor with multiple sclerosis, enrolled in a pregnancy study. The conserved cysteine and the conserved F or W are not part of the CDR3 here. D genes are given only for firm matches.

TRBD1	TRBV4-1	13	TRBJ2-7	ASSLDRGSSYEQY
.	TRBV29-1	9	TRBJ1-2	SVGGTLGYT
TRBD2	TRBV14	16	TRBJ2-1	ASSHLNPRREPYNEQF
.	TRBV6-1	11	TRBJ1-1	ASSEEIHVEAF
TRBD1	TRBV18	14	TRBJ1-5	ASSPGRGNSNQPQH
.	TRBV18	10	TRBJ2-1	ASSGPNNEQF
TRBD1	TRBV27	10	TRBJ1-1	ASSLTGAEAF
.	TRBV9	13	TRBJ2-1	ASSGTPGRVDEQF
.	TRBV30	10	TRBJ1-4	AWSVLREKLF
TRBD1	TRBV5-4	14	TRBJ2-5	ASSLMGQGLKETQY
.	TRBV6-5	13	TRBJ1-3	ASRTQGDSGNTIY
.	TRBV30	12	TRBJ1-5	AWSVWGGHQPQH
.	TRBV4-3	11	TRBJ1-2	ASSAHSNYGYT